The next 25 T cell receptor beta chains were all read from a single sample in a study of CD8 T cells in ankylosing spondylitis. TCRdb called the 5' RACE reads again in MiXCR, with one record for every CDR3 protein. The sample records 300,000 to 400,000 distinct CDR3 sequences, roughly 14% being singletons. Sequencing used blood, either unsorted or a sorted T cell fraction (not recorded which). Source of these receptors: a male donor with ankylosing spondylitis or in good health (not recorded which).

This clonotype has just a few counts. The genes are TRBV2 and TRBJ1-4; 8 bases are a match to TRBD1. J was trimmed by 8 bases and V by 6 bases; bases with no gene match: 8. The length of the CDR3 is 14 residues. Looked up from germline, CDR1 is SNHLY and CDR2 is FYNNEI. CDR3 DNA: TGTGCCAGCAGATCCGGGACAGGAGACGAAAAACTGTTTTTT. Its translation is CASRSGTGDEKLFF.

The V and J genes are TRBV10-1 and TRBJ2-1, with no clear D. The CDR3 has 14 amino acids. Germline CDR1 WNHNN, CDR2 SYGVQD (reference sequence). V shed 3 bases and J shed 4 bases, with 10 bases lying between them. CDR3 region: CASSESRKYNEQFF. CDR3 nucleotide sequence: TGCGCCAGCAGTGAAAGCCGCAAATACAATGAGCAGTTCTTC.

CDR3 region: CASSQDDSTDTQYF. The CDR3 region has the DNA TGCGCCAGCAGCCAAGATGACAGCACAGATACGCAGTATTTT. The V gene is TRBV4-1, the J gene TRBJ2-3, with unresolved D. Trimming removed 0 bases at V and 0 bases at J, with 4 bases between. The CDR3 has 14 amino acids. Germline CDR1 and CDR2: MGHRA and YSYEKL.

This clonotype was observed at least ten times. Here the CDR3 reads CASSLTSASGETQYF. The CDR3, as DNA: TGTGCCAGCAGCTTGACTAGTGCTTCGGGGGAGACCCAGTACTTC. V and J are TRBV7-9 and TRBJ2-5, with D perhaps TRBD2 (6 bases). CDR3 length: 15 amino acids. From germline, CDR1 is SEHNR and CDR2 FQNEAQ (reference sequence). Trimming removed 3 bases from V and 5 bases from J, with 16 bases in between.

The chain carries TRBV13 and TRBJ2-3; 8 nucleotides line up with TRBD1. CDR1 and CDR2 from the germline V gene are PRHDT and FYEKMQ (reference sequence). The CDR3 loop spans 17 amino acids. With 2 bases clipped from V and 1 base from J, the junction kept 8 bases outside the gene matches. Written as DNA, the CDR3 is TGTGCCAGCAGCTTATTCCTCGGACAGGGTGGCACAGATACGCAGTATTTT. Translated, it gives CASSLFLGQGGTDTQYF.

This clonotype appeared a few times. This chain uses TRBV29-1 with TRBJ1-1, with a possible D match to TRBD1 (5 bases). The V gene's germline CDR1 is SQVTM and CDR2 ANQGSEA. The CDR3 covers 12 residues. The V end lost 3 bases, the J end lost 1 base, and 6 bases lay between the germline ends. Written as DNA, the CDR3 is TGCAGCGTTGACGGGACGAACACTGAAGCTTTCTTT. Protein sequence: CSVDGTNTEAFF.

The V call is TRBV15, the J call TRBJ2-3; possible D gene TRBD1, 6 bases. V was clipped by 1 base and J by 5 bases, with 13 bases between them. CDR3 length: 15 amino acids. CDR1 and CDR2 from the germline V gene are LNHNV and YYDKDF (reference sequence). CDR3 in amino acids: CATSRVDRTRDTQYF. The CDR3 DNA follows: TGTGCCACCAGCAGAGTAGACAGGACCAGAGATACGCAGTATTTT. The full variable domain, rest sourced from reference TRBV15 and TRBJ2-3, is DAMVIQNPRYQVTQFGKPVTLSCSQTLNHNVMYWYQQKSSQAPKLLFHYYDKDFNNEADTPDNFQSRRPNTSFCFLDIRSPGLGDTAMYLCATSRVDRTRDTQYFGPGTRLTVL.

In this sample, this clonotype turned up a few times. V is TRBV12-3 or TRBV12-4 and J is TRBJ2-1; 7 bases match TRBD1. The junction had 7 bases not matched to a gene; V was cut back by 7 bases and J by 4 bases. The length of the CDR3 is 14 residues. As DNA, the CDR3 is TGTGCCAGCAACAGGGGCGGGCGTTACAATGAGCAGTTCTTC. This translates into CASNRGGRYNEQFF.

In this sample, this clonotype turned up a few times. The chain combines TRBV2 with TRBJ2-1, with D unclear. Germline assignment: CDR1 SNHLY and CDR2 FYNNEI. The CDR3 runs to 12 residues. With 4 bases removed from V and 7 bases from J, the gap between germline ends came to 8 bases. DNA for the CDR3: TGTGCCAGCAGTGCAGCCGAAAATGAGCAGTTCTTC. This sequence encodes CASSAAENEQFF.

This clonotype was seen more than once but under ten times. The chain carries TRBV7-9 and TRBJ1-5; D is unresolved. Per germline, CDR1 SEHNR and CDR2 FQNEAQ (reference sequence). V lost 1 base, J lost 9 bases, and 7 bases lay in between. CDR3 size: 12 residues. CDR3 sequence (DNA): TGTGCCAGCAGCTTAGTTCAAGGGCCCCAGCATTTT. This gives the protein CASSLVQGPQHF.

The DNA for the CDR3 is TGTGCCAGCAAACCCAGCCAGTCCAACACTGAAGCTTTCTTT. Translating gives CASKPSQSNTEAFF. The rearrangement uses TRBV6-1 and TRBJ1-1; D is ambiguous. Trimming left V 7 bases short and J 2 bases short, with 14 bases between. Germline V CDR1 and CDR2: MNHNS, SASEGT. The CDR3 is 14 residues long.

This clonotype occurred once. A much larger clone differs from this one at a single base, so this may be a read error. This chain links TRBV5-8 with TRBJ2-2; 11 nucleotides align to TRBD2. Germline V CDR1 and CDR2: SGHTS, YDEGEE. This CDR3 has 15 residues. Losses at the gene ends were 5 bases for V and 4 bases for J; bases not matched to a gene: 4. The CDR3, as DNA: TGTGCCAGCAGTTTACTAGCGGGGGCCACCGGGGAGCTGTTTTTT. Its protein is CASSLLAGATGELFF.

This clonotype was detected ten times or more. The chain has TRBV12-3 or TRBV12-4 and TRBJ1-6; D perhaps matches TRBD1 (5 bases). CDR3 size: 14 residues. Trimming cost V 7 bases and J 10 bases, with 17 bases left between them. CDR3 amino acids: CASTFGREDSPLHF. Written as DNA, the CDR3 is TGTGCCAGCACCTTTGGCAGGGAGGACTCACCCCTCCACTTT.

This clonotype was detected a few times. This sequence joins TRBV4-1 and TRBJ2-7; D uncertain. The CDR3 has 15 residues. Trimming removed 1 base from V and 5 bases from J, with 15 bases in between. The germline V gene has CDR1 MGHRA and CDR2 YSYEKL. As DNA, the CDR3 is TGCGCCAGCAGCCAAGTAGGTTTCGGGTTCCACGAGCAGTACTTC. This gives the protein CASSQVGFGFHEQYF.

This chain joins TRBV5-1 and TRBJ2-7; D call uncertain. CDR3 length equals 13 residues. Between the trimmed V and J ends, which lost 2 bases and 3 bases, there was a span of 9 bases. Germline V lookup: CDR1 SGHRS, CDR2 YFSETQ. CDR3 in amino acids: CASSLTRHYEQYF. Here the CDR3 DNA reads TGCGCCAGCAGCTTAACACGGCACTACGAGCAGTACTTC. Drawing the rest from reference TRBV5-1 and TRBJ2-7, the complete variable domain is KAGVTQTPRYLIKTRGQQVTLSCSPISGHRSVSWYQQTPGQGLQFLFEYFSETQRNKGNFPGRFSGRQFSNSRSEMNVSTLELGDSALYLCASSLTRHYEQYFGPGTRLTVT.

This clonotype was detected only a few times. The chain carries TRBV6-2 or TRBV6-3 and TRBJ2-2; 8 bases align to TRBD1. Unmatched junction bases numbered 15, after V lost 0 bases and J lost 3 bases. Germline CDR1 reads MNHEY; CDR2 reads SVGEGT. The CDR3 is 20 residues long. CDR3 loop: CASSYSSTSARGRDTGELFF. CDR3 nucleotide sequence: TGTGCCAGCAGTTACTCTAGCACGAGTGCCAGGGGGCGTGACACCGGGGAGCTGTTTTTT.

J is TRBJ2-3 and V is TRBV12-3 or TRBV12-4; 7 positions agree with TRBD2. CDR3 length equals 14 residues. J gave up 5 bases and V 5 bases, and 7 bases lay outside the gene matches. The CDR3: CASSPPAGVDTQYF. The CDR3 DNA follows: TGTGCCAGCAGTCCCCCCGCGGGGGTAGATACGCAGTATTTT.

The CDR3 sequence is CATSRGGGSQPQHF. DNA of the CDR3: TGTGCCACCAGCAGAGGAGGGGGTAGTCAGCCCCAGCATTTT. The V and J genes are TRBV15 and TRBJ1-5; D is perhaps TRBD1 (6 bases). Germline CDR1 reads LNHNV; CDR2 reads YYDKDF (reference sequence). There are 14 residues in the CDR3. V was shortened by 1 base and J by 6 bases, with 10 bases between the two germline ends.

This chain uses TRBV11-3 with TRBJ2-7, with 8 bases lining up with TRBD2. The CDR3 covers 16 residues. With 5 bases clipped from V and 4 bases from J, the junction kept 13 bases outside the gene matches. Germline V gene data show CDR1 as SGHNT and CDR2 as YENEEA. Here the CDR3 reads CASSQEKGGGKYEQYF. The CDR3 DNA follows: TGTGCCAGCAGCCAGGAGAAGGGCGGGGGGAAATACGAGCAGTACTTC.

The chain employs TRBV6-1 and TRBJ1-2; 11 bases fit TRBD1. V trimming: 6 bases; J trimming: 5 bases; junction bases outside the gene matches: 5. The CDR3 totals 14 residues. In germline, CDR1 is MNHNS, CDR2 SASEGT. The CDR3 reads CASRRTGGGYGYTF. The CDR3 DNA sequence: TGTGCCAGCAGGCGGACAGGGGGCGGATATGGCTACACCTTC.

V is TRBV20-1 and J is TRBJ2-3, with 8 nucleotides matching TRBD2. Looked up from germline, CDR1 is DFQATT and CDR2 is SNEGSKA (reference sequence). V dropped 3 bases and J dropped 2; count of bases not matched to a gene: 10. CDR3 length: 16 residues. The CDR3 is CSASRRSGAHTDTQYF. In DNA form, the CDR3 reads TGCAGTGCTAGTAGGCGTAGCGGGGCCCACACAGATACGCAGTATTTT.

In its sample, this clonotype was seen a few times. The chain carries TRBV12-3 or TRBV12-4 and TRBJ1-2, with 7 bases fitting TRBD1. This CDR3 contains 11 residues. V lost 5 bases to trimming and J lost 11 bases; unmatched junction nucleotides: 5. The CDR3 DNA sequence: TGTGCCAGCAGTCAAGGACAGGCATACACCTTC. Amino acid sequence: CASSQGQAYTF.

This clonotype was counted many times. V is TRBV29-1 and J is TRBJ2-3, with D uncertain. V dropped 1 base and J dropped 2 bases, with 13 bases sitting between them. The CDR3 sequence is 15 residues long. Germline V gene lookup returns CDR1 SQVTM and CDR2 ANQGSEA. The CDR3 DNA reads as TGCAGCGTTGAAGGGGCCGTGGGGTCCACAGATACGCAGTATTTT. Protein: CSVEGAVGSTDTQYF.

This clonotype has more than one count but fewer than ten. V gene TRBV10-3 combines with J gene TRBJ2-2; a possible D gene is TRBD2 (7 bases). The CDR3 has 15 amino acids. V was pared by 8 bases and J by 1 base, with 14 bases between. The V gene's germline CDR1 is ENHRY and CDR2 SYGVKD. The CDR3 region is CAIGGLAENTGELFF. The CDR3 bases are TGTGCCATCGGGGGGCTAGCGGAGAACACCGGGGAGCTGTTTTTT.

This clonotype occurred a few times. This rearrangement joins TRBV5-1 to TRBJ1-4; unclear D gene. Germline CDR1 and CDR2: SGHRS and YFSETQ. V lost 0 bases to trimming and J lost 6 bases, with 9 bases between them. The CDR3 is made up of 14 amino acids. The CDR3 loop is CASSLEGRHEKLFF. The CDR3 DNA reads TGCGCCAGCAGCTTGGAAGGAAGACATGAAAAACTGTTTTTT.